This is a list of T cell receptor beta chains from one sample in a study of beta chain features in type 1 diabetes. Profiled with immunoSEQ multiplex PCR; TCRdb holds only in-frame clones, not every one. The table records 600,000 to 700,000 clones, under 15% of them present only once. The source material was naive CD4+ T cells from blood. These receptors all come from a young man with type 1 diabetes. Each CDR3 is given with its conserved first and last residue. D genes are given only for firm matches. Only part of the rows carry a size: once, few, many, or a class if the clone is expanded.

TRBV5-5	few	TRBJ2-3	NA	TGTGCCAGCAGCTGGGGGGAGACAGGGTCTGGGACAGATACGCAGTATTTT	CASSWGETGSGTDTQYF
TRBV30	few	TRBJ1-3	NA	TGTGCCTGGAGTGGGCTATCTGGAAACACCATATATTTT	CAWSGLSGNTIYF
TRBV7-2	NA	TRBJ2-5	NA	TGTGCCAGCAGCTTATCCGGGGGGCCGGAGACCCAGTACTTC	CASSLSGGPETQYF
TRBV4-2	few	TRBJ2-7	TRBD2	TGTGCCAGCAGCCAAGTAGCGGGGCTGAACGAGCAGTACTTC	CASSQVAGLNEQYF
TRBV10-1	few	TRBJ1-4	TRBD1	TGCGCCAGCAGTGACCGGACAGGGGAAAAACTGTTTTTT	CASSDRTGEKLFF
TRBV7-7	few	TRBJ2-5	NA	TGTGCTAGCAGCCCCGGGCTGGGGAAGTACCAAGAGACCCAGTACTTC	CASSPGLGKYQETQYF
TRBV10-3	NA	TRBJ1-5	NA	TGTGCCATCAGTGAGTCCGTTTTGCCCCAGCATTTT	CAISESVLPQHF
TRBV7-2	few	TRBJ2-7	NA	TGTGCCAGCAGCTTAGTGGGGGGTACCTACGAGCAGTACTTC	CASSLVGGTYEQYF
TRBV2	NA	TRBJ2-7	TRBD2	TGTGCCAGGACTAGCGGGGCCAGAGGGGAGCAGTACTTC	CARTSGARGEQYF
TRBV4-3	few	TRBJ1-5	TRBD1	TGCGCCAGCAGCCAAGAAATAGGACAGGGGGGCAATCAGCCCCAGCATTTT	CASSQEIGQGGNQPQHF
TRBV2	NA	TRBJ1-6	TRBD1	TGTGCCAGCAGTATTACGGACAGGGATAATTCACCCCTCCACTTT	CASSITDRDNSPLHF
TRBV5-1	NA	TRBJ1-1	NA	TGCGCCAGCAGCTTGATGGAGGGGGCTTTCTTT	CASSLMEGAFF
TRBV28	NA	TRBJ1-5	NA	TGTGCCAGCAGTCGAACGGGTACAACAGGGAATCAGCCCCAGCATTTT	CASSRTGTTGNQPQHF
TRBV29-1	NA	TRBJ2-1	NA	TGCAGCGCCGGACATGCAGCGGACAATGAGCAGTTCTTC	CSAGHAADNEQFF
TRBV5-6	few	TRBJ2-5	TRBD2	TGTGCCAGCAGCTTGACGGGGTCCGGGAGGGAGACCCAGTACTTC	CASSLTGSGRETQYF
TRBV9	NA	TRBJ2-2	NA	TGTGCCAGCACCGTAAGCCCTACCGGGGAGCTGTTTTTT	CASTVSPTGELFF
TRBV7-9	few	TRBJ2-3	NA	TGTGCCAGCAGCTCCCCACGGGGGGCGAGCACAGATACGCAGTATTTT	CASSSPRGASTDTQYF
TRBV28	NA	TRBJ2-1	NA	TGTGCCAGCATACAGGACTCCTACAATGAGCAGTTCTTC	CASIQDSYNEQFF
TRBV7-3	NA	TRBJ1-1	TRBD1	TGTGCCAGCAGCCCTCAGGGGGCGGACACTGAAGCTTTCTTT	CASSPQGADTEAFF
TRBV27	few	TRBJ1-2	NA	TGTGCCAGCAGTTTGTCGTTCTCCGGCGACTATGGCTACACCTTC	CASSLSFSGDYGYTF
TRBV11-3	NA	TRBJ1-1	NA	TGTGCCAGCAGCCTTCTTCCCCTTGGGAACACTGAAGCTTTCTTT	CASSLLPLGNTEAFF
TRBV28	NA	TRBJ2-7	NA	TGTGCCAGCAGCTCCGGGACGGTCTCCTACGAGCAGTACTTC	CASSSGTVSYEQYF
TRBV18	NA	TRBJ1-1	TRBD1	TGTGCCAGCTCACCACTGGACCCGACAGGGGGAGGCACTGAAGCTTTCTTT	CASSPLDPTGGGTEAFF
TRBV6-5	NA	TRBJ2-7	NA	TGTGCCAGCAGTGGCCTGACAGGCCGCGGAATCGAGCAGTACTTC	CASSGLTGRGIEQYF
TRBV4-3	few	TRBJ1-6	TRBD1	TGCGCCAGCAGCCAAGATGCACGGACAGGGGGCAGGACACCCCTCCACTTT	CASSQDARTGGRTPLHF
TRBV5-1	NA	TRBJ2-5	TRBD2	TGCGCCAGCAACCGACTAGCGGGTCAAGAGACCCAGTACTTC	CASNRLAGQETQYF
TRBV10-3	NA	TRBJ2-7	NA	TGTGCCATCAGTGACAGGCCCCTTAGCTCCTACGAGCAGTACTTC	CAISDRPLSSYEQYF
TRBV7-8	NA	TRBJ2-1	TRBD1	TGTGCCAGCAACTCCCGGGACAGGATCTACAATGAGCAGTTCTTC	CASNSRDRIYNEQFF
TRBV14	few	TRBJ2-3	TRBD1	TGTGCCAGCAGCCGCTTACCGGGACAGGGCACAGATACGCAGTATTTT	CASSRLPGQGTDTQYF
TRBV11-3	few	TRBJ2-2	NA	TGTGCCAGCAGCACGCGGGGTCACACCGGGGAGCTGTTTTTT	CASSTRGHTGELFF